This entry lists 20 T cell receptor beta chains sequenced from one sample in a study of T cell responses to AZD1222 COVID-19 vaccine. Repertoires were generated with immunoSEQ multiplex PCR, while TCRdb's copy carries only in-frame clones and drops some. Of about 140,000 clones listed, around nine tenths are singletons. The sequencing here drew on peripheral blood, taken on day 0 of AZD1222 vaccination. The receptors come from an adult in good health.

The sample holds one count of this clone. V and J are TRBV19 and TRBJ1-2; D remains unclear. Germline CDR1 reads LNHDA; CDR2 reads SQIVND (reference sequence). Trimming removed 3 bases at V and 4 bases at J, with 9 bases between. There are 13 residues in the CDR3. DNA of the CDR3: TGTGCCAGTAGTATCAACAGCGTCTATGGCTACACCTTC. The encoded protein is CASSINSVYGYTF.

This clone was recorded once. V is TRBV6-2 or TRBV6-3 and J is TRBJ1-2; D ambiguous. The CDR3 sequence is 14 residues long. Looked up from germline, CDR1 is MNHEY and CDR2 is SVGEGT. V was trimmed by 0 bases and J by 1 base, leaving 6 bases between them. CDR3 nucleotide sequence: TGTGCCAGCAGTTACTCGAGCAGTAACTATGGCTACACCTTC. Translated, it gives CASSYSSSNYGYTF.

The chain couples TRBV2 to TRBJ1-6; TRBD1 matches at 8 bases. This CDR3 contains 15 residues. The V and J ends lost 3 bases and 10 bases, in that order; junction bases with no gene match: 8. CDR1 is SNHLY, CDR2 FYNNEI, per germline. CDR3 sequence reads: CASSDGQGSRSPLHF. The CDR3 DNA reads TGTGCCAGCAGTGACGGACAGGGTAGTAGATCACCCCTCCACTTT.

The chain is built from TRBV5-1 and TRBJ1-4, with D unresolved. Germline V lookup: CDR1 SGHRS, CDR2 YFSETQ. The CDR3 has 16 residues. The ends were cut back, 0 bases at V and 2 bases at J, with 11 bases in the middle. The CDR3 is CASSLDSQWTNEKLFF. In nucleotides, the CDR3 is TGCGCCAGCAGCTTGGATAGCCAGTGGACTAATGAAAAACTGTTTTTT.

This clone is a singleton in its sample. V usage is TRBV18 and J usage is TRBJ1-2; weak D call: TRBD1 (5 bases). Trimming cost V 3 bases and J 4 bases, with 15 bases left between them. This CDR3 spans 15 amino acids. In germline, CDR1 is KGHSH, CDR2 LQKENI. CDR3 sequence reads: CASSPRGAPSYGYTF. CDR3 nucleotides: TGTGCCAGCTCACCGCGTGGGGCCCCTAGCTATGGCTACACCTTC.

The chain uses TRBV7-9 and TRBJ2-3, with 11 bases lining up with TRBD2. After removal of 3 bases from V and 1 base from J, the junction contained 3 bases not matched to a gene. The CDR3 consists of 16 residues. The V gene's germline CDR1 is SEHNR and CDR2 FQNEAQ (reference sequence). The CDR3 DNA follows: TGTGCCAGCAGCTTGCGACTAGCGGGACGCACAGATACGCAGTATTTT. It translates to CASSLRLAGRTDTQYF.

This clone was observed a few times. The V gene is TRBV15, the J gene TRBJ2-3; TRBD1 agrees at 8 bases. This CDR3 has 16 residues. Germline V gene lookup returns CDR1 LNHNV and CDR2 YYDKDF (reference sequence). V lost 1 base to trimming and J lost 4 bases; unmatched junction nucleotides: 7. The CDR3 DNA is TGTGCCACCAGCAGAGCCGTGACAGGGGCATCAGATACGCAGTATTTT. Protein product: CATSRAVTGASDTQYF.

The CDR3 nucleotides are TGCGCCAGCAGCTCACAACCGGGACAGAGCTCTGGAAACACCATATATTTT. Protein: CASSSQPGQSSGNTIYF. The chain recombines TRBV5-1 with TRBJ1-3; 7 nucleotides agree with TRBD1. V gave up 3 bases and J gave up 0 bases; unmatched junction bases: 9. The CDR3 contains 17 residues. Per germline, CDR1 SGHRS and CDR2 YFSETQ.

The rearrangement joins TRBV2 to TRBJ2-7; 10 bases map to TRBD1. V lost 6 bases to trimming and J lost 2 bases; unmatched junction nucleotides: 4. CDR1 SNHLY and CDR2 FYNNEI come from the germline V gene. The CDR3 length is 14 residues. The CDR3 nucleotides read TGTGCCAGCAGGGGGACAGGGGCCGCCTACGAGCAGTACTTC. It is translated as CASRGTGAAYEQYF.

The chain couples TRBV30 to TRBJ1-5; TRBD1 matches at 9 bases. Germline V lookup: CDR1 GTSNPN, CDR2 SVGIG (reference sequence). V shed 2 bases and J 5 bases; nucleotides not matched to a gene: 16. The CDR3 runs to 18 residues. The chain's CDR3 is CAWSFRPGQGIRHQPQHF. CDR3 DNA sequence: TGTGCCTGGAGTTTTCGTCCGGGACAGGGAATCCGCCATCAGCCCCAGCATTTT.

This clone was seen once. The chain is built from TRBV28 and TRBJ1-5; no clear D. The CDR3 runs to 13 residues. The germline V gene encodes CDR1 MDHEN and CDR2 SYDVKM. V shed 5 bases and J shed 5 bases, with 10 bases lying between them. This CDR3 is CASSPVSDQPQHF. The CDR3 DNA reads as TGTGCCAGCAGTCCGGTTAGTGATCAGCCCCAGCATTTT. The entire variable domain, with the rest obtained from reference TRBV28 and TRBJ1-5, is as follows: DVKVTQSSRYLVKRTGEKVFLECVQDMDHENMFWYRQDPGLGLRLIYFSYDVKMKEKGDIPEGYSVSREKKERFSLILESASTNQTSMYLCASSPVSDQPQHFGDGTRLSIL.

V usage is TRBV4-1 and J usage is TRBJ1-1, with a tentative D call TRBD1 (6 bases). Germline lookup yields CDR1 MGHRA and CDR2 YSYEKL. The CDR3 runs 13 residues. V lost 3 bases and J lost 6, with 11 bases in between. CDR3 residues: CASSHPRGAEAFF. CDR3 nucleotide sequence: TGCGCCAGCAGCCATCCCAGGGGCGCTGAAGCTTTCTTT.

The chain carries TRBV29-1 and TRBJ1-4; 7 bases match TRBD1. The CDR3 extends over 13 amino acids. After removal of 7 bases from V and 4 bases from J, the junction contained 6 bases not matched to a gene. CDR1 SQVTM and CDR2 ANQGSEA come from the germline V gene. CDR3 nucleotides: TGCAGCGCCGTACAGGGGTTTAATGAAAAACTGTTTTTT. This translates into CSAVQGFNEKLFF.

The rearrangement joins TRBV5-1 to TRBJ2-2; D ambiguous. There are 13 residues in the CDR3. Between the trimmed V and J ends, which lost 2 bases and 6 bases, there was a span of 8 bases. Germline assignment: CDR1 SGHRS and CDR2 YFSETQ. CDR3 nucleotide sequence: TGCGCCAGCAGCTTTCAACGGCCCGGGGAGCTGTTTTTT. Translating it yields CASSFQRPGELFF.

V gene TRBV7-3 combines with J gene TRBJ1-1, with unresolved D. This CDR3 has 13 amino acids. Trimming removed 5 bases from V and 5 bases from J, with 12 bases in between. CDR1 is SGHTA and CDR2 is FQGTGA in the germline V gene. The CDR3 here is CASSAIVGTEAFF. The CDR3, as DNA: TGTGCCAGCAGCGCGATCGTGGGGACTGAAGCTTTCTTT.

This chain uses TRBV5-6 with TRBJ2-1; 11 bases fit TRBD1. The V gene's germline CDR1 is SGHDT and CDR2 YYEEEE. This CDR3 spans 19 amino acids. V dropped 5 bases and J dropped 5; count of bases not matched to a gene: 18. CDR3 loop: CASSSPGTGGKGYHNEQFF. CDR3 DNA sequence: TGTGCCAGCAGTTCGCCGGGGACAGGGGGTAAAGGCTACCACAATGAGCAGTTCTTC.

The chain carries TRBV5-6 and TRBJ2-7, with 9 nucleotides matching TRBD1. Germline V gene sequence: CDR1 SGHDT, CDR2 YYEEEE. J was trimmed by 4 bases and V by 3 bases; bases with no gene match: 5. The CDR3 is made up of 14 amino acids. This CDR3 reads CASSWGQGAYEQYF. As DNA, the CDR3 is TGTGCCAGCAGCTGGGGACAGGGCGCGTACGAGCAGTACTTC.

The J gene is TRBJ2-3, the V gene TRBV21-1; the table's D gene call, TRBD2, was not cross checked with the DNA. TRBV21-1 is termed a pseudogene. This CDR3 is 17 amino acids long. The CDR3 DNA reads TGTGCCAGCAGCATCTTTGAGGGACTAGCGGGAACAGATACGCAGTATTTT. Amino acid sequence: CASSIFEGLAGTDTQYF.

The chain joins TRBV30 to TRBJ1-6, with 7 bases fitting TRBD1. CDR1 and CDR2 from the germline V gene are GTSNPN and SVGIG (reference sequence). V trimming: 6 bases; J trimming: 7 bases; junction bases outside the gene matches: 9. This CDR3 has 14 residues. DNA of the CDR3: TGTGCCTGTGCGACAGGGTTGGTCAATTCACCCCTCCACTTT. The encoded protein is CACATGLVNSPLHF.

The V call is TRBV15, the J call TRBJ1-1; tentatively, D is TRBD1 (5 bases). V was shortened by 3 bases and J by 0 bases, with 11 bases between the two germline ends. CDR1 and CDR2 from the germline V gene are LNHNV and YYDKDF (reference sequence). This CDR3 contains 15 residues. The CDR3 spells CATSRGPGMNTEAFF. Written as DNA, the CDR3 is TGTGCCACCAGCAGGGGACCTGGAATGAACACTGAAGCTTTCTTT.